This T cell receptor (beta chain) derives from a study of identical twins listed by TCRdb under 2016. For the study in its entirety: The study deep-sequenced TCR alpha and beta repertoires from monozygotic twins, unrelated adults of various ages and cord blood to test whether fetal clonotypes persist. To rule out contamination, the twin experiments were replicated at different times with different library preparation protocols. The study at large found these results: Zero-insertion analyses could be partly confounded by invariant T cells such as MAIT and iNKT, although diverse VJ usage argued against such confounding for most clonotypes. Compared with coincidental sharing between unrelated individuals, out-of-frame TCR alpha sequences shared between twins showed an excess of sequences with low generation probability. Abundant cord blood beta clonotypes carried fewer insertions; young adult naive repertoires showed a weaker similar trend, while memory repertoires showed none. Conclusions relied on cross-sectional statistical analysis, since the same donors could not be followed over many years. In beta out-of-frame sequences, excess twin sharing was weaker, because having fewer shared sequences lowered the signal-to-noise ratio. In monozygotic twins, recombination models systematically underestimated out-of-frame TCR alpha sharing, but the models matched the sharing seen between unrelated individuals.

Notes on this clonotype: The antigen this receptor binds is unknown. The sample holds no much larger clone one base away, and base qualities are not on file.

Library construction relied on 5' RACE. Sequencing instrument: Illumina HiSeq 2000. A universal primer binding site was added through template switching, and the final cDNA carried a unique molecular identifier so that TCR cDNA molecules could be counted accurately. First-strand cDNA for TCR alpha and beta chains was synthesized from specific primers in the conserved constant-segment region. Each cDNA library was double barcoded, with a SMART-Mk sample barcode plus Illumina barcodes, to control for contamination. TruSeq adapter sequences and Illumina sample barcodes were added in two successive PCR steps. Sequencing of the TCR alpha and beta cDNA libraries was done on the Illumina HiSeq platform using custom primers. The authors processed their data as follows. Raw reads were processed with MiGEC to extract unique molecular identifiers, and MiXCR was used to determine CDR3 positions. For each individual, recombination models were inferred using an EM algorithm with the repgenHMM and IGoR tools. The analysis of shared clonotypes was done with the tcR package in R, with sharing normalized by the product of cloneset sizes. To study raw recombination free of thymic and clonal selection effects, out-of-frame nonproductive sequences were analyzed. TCRdb redid the processing of the public reads, applying fastp at Q25 and MiXCR, and retained in-frame beta chains. Each entry merges the rows of one CDR3 protein and shows their most common DNA and genes. The V and J calls, along with clone size, are taken from TCRdb and not from the paper's own processing. The sample yields 400,000 to 500,000 distinct CDR3 sequences; approximately 17% were counted once. The ten biggest clones cover approximately 12% of the sample.

All donors were healthy Caucasians. The study also sequenced three unrelated non-twin adults: a male aged 18 to 30, a male aged 50 to 60 and a female aged 50 to 60. Miltenyi CD45RO+ enrichment and human naive T-cell isolation kits were used to isolate memory (CD45RO+) and naive T cells from PBMC. There are 14 amino acids in the CDR3, from cysteine to phenylalanine inclusive. The CDR3 DNA has 42 bases and is translated from base 1. V and J lose 7 bases and 0 bases, and a span of 10 bases separates them. The germline V gene encodes CDR1 MDHEN and CDR2 SYDVKM. This chain joins TRBV28 to TRBJ2-1, with the D gene not confidently named. Material: naive T cells sorted from blood. The cell subset or site label, read with the paper, signifies: cells isolated with a human naive T-cell isolation kit. The clonotype comes from a man aged 45-65 years in good health. The bases read TGTGCCAGCATTCTTTCGGGCTCCTACAATGAGCAGTTCTTC. It translates to CASILSGSYNEQFF.